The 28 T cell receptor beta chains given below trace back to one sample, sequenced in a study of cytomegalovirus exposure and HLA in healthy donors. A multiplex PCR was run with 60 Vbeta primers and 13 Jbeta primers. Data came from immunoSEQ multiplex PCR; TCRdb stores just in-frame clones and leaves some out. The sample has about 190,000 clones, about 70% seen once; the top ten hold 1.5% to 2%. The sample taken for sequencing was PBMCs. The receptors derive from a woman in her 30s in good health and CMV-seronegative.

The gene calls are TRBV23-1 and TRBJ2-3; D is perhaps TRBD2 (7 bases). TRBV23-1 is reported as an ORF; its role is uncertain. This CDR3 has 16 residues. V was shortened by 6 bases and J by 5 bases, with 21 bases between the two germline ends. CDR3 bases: TGCGCCAGCAGGCAGCCGAGGGGGGGGCTTGAAGATACGCAGTATTTT. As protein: CASRQPRGGLEDTQYF.

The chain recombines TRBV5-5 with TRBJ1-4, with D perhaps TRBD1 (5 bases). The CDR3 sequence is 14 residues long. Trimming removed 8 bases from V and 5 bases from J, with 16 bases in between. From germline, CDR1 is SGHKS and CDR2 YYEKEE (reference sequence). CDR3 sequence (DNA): TGTGCCAGACCCCTGGGCAGGGCGAATGAAAAACTGTTTTTT. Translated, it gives CARPLGRANEKLFF.

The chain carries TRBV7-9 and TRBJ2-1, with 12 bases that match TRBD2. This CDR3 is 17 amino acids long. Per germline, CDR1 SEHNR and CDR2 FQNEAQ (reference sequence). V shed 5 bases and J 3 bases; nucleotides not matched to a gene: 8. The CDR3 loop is CASSPGTSGLIYNEQFF. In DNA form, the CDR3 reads TGTGCCAGCAGCCCTGGGACTAGCGGGCTAATCTACAATGAGCAGTTCTTC.

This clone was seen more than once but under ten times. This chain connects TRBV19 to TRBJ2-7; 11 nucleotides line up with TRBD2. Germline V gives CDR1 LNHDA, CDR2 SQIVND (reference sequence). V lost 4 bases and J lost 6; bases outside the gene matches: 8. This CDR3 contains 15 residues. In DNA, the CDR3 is TGTGCCAGTAGTACAACTAGCGGGGGTCCCCCCGAGCAGTACTTC. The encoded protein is CASSTTSGGPPEQYF.

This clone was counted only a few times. The CDR3 sequence: CASSDSGYNEQFF. The CDR3 DNA is TGTGCCAGCAGCGACAGCGGATACAATGAGCAGTTCTTC. The chain has TRBV9 and TRBJ2-1, with D possibly being TRBD2 (5 bases). The germline V gene has CDR1 SGDLS and CDR2 YYNGEE. Trimming took off 3 bases at V and 4 bases at J, with 8 bases between the two ends. The CDR3 is 13 residues long.

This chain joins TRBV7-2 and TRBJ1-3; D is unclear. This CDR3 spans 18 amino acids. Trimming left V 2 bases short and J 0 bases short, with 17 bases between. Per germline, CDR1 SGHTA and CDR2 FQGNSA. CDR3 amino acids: CASSLRGYQLSSGNTIYF. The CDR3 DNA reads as TGTGCCAGCAGCTTAAGAGGTTATCAATTGAGCTCTGGAAACACCATATATTTT. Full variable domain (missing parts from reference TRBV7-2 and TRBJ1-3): GAGVSQSPSNKVTEKGKDVELRCDPISGHTALYWYRQSLGQGLEFLIYFQGNSAPDKSGLPSDRFSAERTGGSVSTLTIQRTQQEDSAVYLCASSLRGYQLSSGNTIYFGEGSWLTVV.

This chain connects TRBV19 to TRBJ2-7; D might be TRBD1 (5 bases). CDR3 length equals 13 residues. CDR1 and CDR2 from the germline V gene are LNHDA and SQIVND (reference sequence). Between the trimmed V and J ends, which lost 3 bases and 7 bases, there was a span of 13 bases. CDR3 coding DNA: TGTGCCAGTAGTATGGCGGCAGGGATTGAGCAGTACTTC. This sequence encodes CASSMAAGIEQYF.

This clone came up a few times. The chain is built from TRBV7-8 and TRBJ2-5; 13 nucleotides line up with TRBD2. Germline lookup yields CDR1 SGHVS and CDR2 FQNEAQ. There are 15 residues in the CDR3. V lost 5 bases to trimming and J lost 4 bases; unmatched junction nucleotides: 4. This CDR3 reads CASSARLAGGETQYF. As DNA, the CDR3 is TGTGCCAGCAGCGCCCGACTAGCGGGAGGAGAGACCCAGTACTTC.

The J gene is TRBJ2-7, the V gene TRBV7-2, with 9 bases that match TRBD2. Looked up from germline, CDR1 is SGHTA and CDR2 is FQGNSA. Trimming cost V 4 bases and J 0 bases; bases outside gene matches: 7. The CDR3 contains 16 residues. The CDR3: CASSSYSGSTSYEQYF. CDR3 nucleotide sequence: TGTGCCAGCAGCTCATATAGCGGGAGTACCTCCTACGAGCAGTACTTC.

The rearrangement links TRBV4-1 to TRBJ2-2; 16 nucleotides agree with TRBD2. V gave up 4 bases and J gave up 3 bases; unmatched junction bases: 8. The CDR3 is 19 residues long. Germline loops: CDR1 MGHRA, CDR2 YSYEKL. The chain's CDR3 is CASSPVPGLAGGDTGELFF. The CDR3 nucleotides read TGCGCCAGCAGCCCTGTCCCGGGACTAGCGGGAGGGGACACCGGGGAGCTGTTTTTT.

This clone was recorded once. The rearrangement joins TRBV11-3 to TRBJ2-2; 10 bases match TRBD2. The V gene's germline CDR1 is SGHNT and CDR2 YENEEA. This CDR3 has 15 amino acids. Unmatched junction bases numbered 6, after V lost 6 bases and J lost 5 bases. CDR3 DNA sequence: TGTGCCAGCAGTCTTAGCGGGGGGCCTACCGGGGAGCTGTTTTTT. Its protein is CASSLSGGPTGELFF.

CDR3 sequence (DNA): TGTGCCAGCAGTGACCCTACAGGGTCGGCAACTAATGAAAAACTGTTTTTT. Amino acids: CASSDPTGSATNEKLFF. The chain employs TRBV25-1 and TRBJ1-4, with TRBD1 as a possible D gene (6 bases). CDR1 is MGHDK, CDR2 SYGVNS, per germline. The CDR3 runs to 17 residues. Trimming left V 3 bases short and J 0 bases short, with 14 bases between. Based on the CDR3 plus reference TRBV25-1 and TRBJ1-4, the full variable domain is EADIYQTPRYLVIGTGKKITLECSQTMGHDKMYWYQQDPGMELHLIHYSYGVNSTEKGDLSSESTVSRIRTEHFPLTLESARPSHTSQYLCASSDPTGSATNEKLFFGSGTQLSVL.

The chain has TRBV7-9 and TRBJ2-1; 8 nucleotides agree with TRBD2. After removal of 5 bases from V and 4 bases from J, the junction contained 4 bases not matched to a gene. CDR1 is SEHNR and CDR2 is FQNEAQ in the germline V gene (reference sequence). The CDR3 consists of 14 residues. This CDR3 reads CASSREGLYNEQFF. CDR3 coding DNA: TGTGCCAGCAGCCGGGAGGGACTTTACAATGAGCAGTTCTTC.

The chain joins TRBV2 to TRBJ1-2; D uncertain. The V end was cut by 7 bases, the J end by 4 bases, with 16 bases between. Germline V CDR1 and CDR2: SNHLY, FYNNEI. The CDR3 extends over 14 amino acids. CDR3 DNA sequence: TGTGCCAGCACGGCCCGACTGACCTCCTATGGCTACACCTTC. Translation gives CASTARLTSYGYTF. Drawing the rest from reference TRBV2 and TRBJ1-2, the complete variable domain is EPEVTQTPSHQVTQMGQEVILRCVPISNHLYFYWYRQILGQKVEFLVSFYNNEISEKSEIFDDQFSVERPDGSNFTLKIRSTKLEDSAMYFCASTARLTSYGYTFGSGTRLTVV.

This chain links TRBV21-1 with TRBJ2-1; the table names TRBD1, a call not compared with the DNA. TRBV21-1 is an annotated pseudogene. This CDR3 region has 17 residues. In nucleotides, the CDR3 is TGTGCCAGCAGCAAAGCAGGAACTCGGGGACAACGAGGGGAGCAGTTCTTC. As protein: CASSKAGTRGQRGEQFF.

CDR3 residues: CASSFVTYEQYF. DNA of the CDR3: TGTGCCAGCAGCTTTGTTACCTACGAGCAGTACTTC. The V gene is TRBV11-1, the J gene TRBJ2-7; D not resolved. V lost 3 bases and J lost 2, with 5 bases in between. CDR3 length: 12 residues. Germline lookup yields CDR1 SGHAT and CDR2 FQDESV (reference sequence).

This CDR3 is CASRRSDSSYNSPLHF. Here the CDR3 DNA reads TGTGCCAGCAGACGTTCCGACAGCTCCTATAATTCACCCCTCCACTTT. The chain couples TRBV7-2 to TRBJ1-6; a possible D gene is TRBD1 (5 bases). The CDR3 totals 16 residues. Germline values: CDR1 SGHTA, CDR2 FQGNSA. Trimming left V 6 bases short and J 0 bases short, with 12 bases between.

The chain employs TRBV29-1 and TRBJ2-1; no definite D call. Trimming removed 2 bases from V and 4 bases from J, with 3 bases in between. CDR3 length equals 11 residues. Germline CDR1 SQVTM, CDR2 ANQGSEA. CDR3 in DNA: TGCAGCGTTGAACGGTACAATGAGCAGTTCTTC. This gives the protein CSVERYNEQFF.

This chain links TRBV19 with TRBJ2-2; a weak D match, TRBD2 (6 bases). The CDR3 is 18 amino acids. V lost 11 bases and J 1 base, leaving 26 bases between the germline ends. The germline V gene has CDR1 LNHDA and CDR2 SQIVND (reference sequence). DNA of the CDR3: TGTGCCGCGGGGATGGGACGGGCGACAGTGGGGAACACCGGGGAGCTGTTTTTT. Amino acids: CAAGMGRATVGNTGELFF.

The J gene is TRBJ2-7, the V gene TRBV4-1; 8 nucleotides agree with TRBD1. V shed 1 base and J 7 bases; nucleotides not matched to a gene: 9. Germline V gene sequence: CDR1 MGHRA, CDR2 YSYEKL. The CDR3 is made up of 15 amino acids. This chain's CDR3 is CASSQGNQGAEEQYF. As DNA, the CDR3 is TGCGCCAGCAGCCAAGGGAACCAGGGGGCGGAGGAGCAGTACTTC.

DNA for the CDR3: TGTGCCAGCAGCAACCGGGACAGGTCAAATTCACCCCTCCACTTT. Its protein is CASSNRDRSNSPLHF. The V gene is TRBV6-6, the J gene TRBJ1-6; 8 bases map to TRBD1. Unmatched junction bases numbered 8, after V lost 6 bases and J lost 7 bases. Germline CDR1 reads MNHNY; CDR2 reads SVGAGI (reference sequence). The length of the CDR3 is 15 residues.

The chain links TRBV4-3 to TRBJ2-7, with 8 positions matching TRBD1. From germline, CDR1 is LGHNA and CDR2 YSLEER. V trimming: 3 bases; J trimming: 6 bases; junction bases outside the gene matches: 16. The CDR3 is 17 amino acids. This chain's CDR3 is CASSHIHVEDRVGEQYF. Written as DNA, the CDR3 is TGCGCCAGCAGCCACATTCACGTAGAGGACAGGGTGGGCGAGCAGTACTTC.

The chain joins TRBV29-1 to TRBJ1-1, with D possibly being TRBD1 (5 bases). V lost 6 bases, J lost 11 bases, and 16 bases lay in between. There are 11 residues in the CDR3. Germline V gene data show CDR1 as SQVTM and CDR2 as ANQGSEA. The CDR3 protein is CSVPQGGEAFF. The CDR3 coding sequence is TGCAGCGTCCCCCAGGGTGGTGAGGCTTTCTTT.

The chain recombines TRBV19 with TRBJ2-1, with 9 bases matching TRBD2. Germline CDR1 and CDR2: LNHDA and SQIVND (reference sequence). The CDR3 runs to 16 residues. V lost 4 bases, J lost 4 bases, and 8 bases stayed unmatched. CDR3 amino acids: CASSTRGSGRYNEQFF. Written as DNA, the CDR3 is TGTGCCAGTAGTACCCGGGGAAGCGGGAGGTACAATGAGCAGTTCTTC.

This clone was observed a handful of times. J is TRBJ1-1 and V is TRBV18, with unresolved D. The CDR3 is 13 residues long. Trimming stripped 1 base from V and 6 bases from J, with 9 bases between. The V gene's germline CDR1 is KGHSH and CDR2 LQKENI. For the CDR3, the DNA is TGTGCCAGCTCACCACAAAACCGCGCTGAAGCTTTCTTT. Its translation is CASSPQNRAEAFF.

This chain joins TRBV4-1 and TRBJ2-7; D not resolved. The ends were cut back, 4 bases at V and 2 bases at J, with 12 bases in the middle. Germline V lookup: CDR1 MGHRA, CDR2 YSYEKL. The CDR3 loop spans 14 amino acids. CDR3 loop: CASSPTVITYEQYF. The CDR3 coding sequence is TGCGCCAGCAGCCCTACAGTAATAACCTACGAGCAGTACTTC.

The CDR3 coding sequence is TGTGCTAGTGGTTTGTCTCGGACTAGCGGAGATACGCAGTATTTT. Its translation is CASGLSRTSGDTQYF. This sequence joins TRBV12-5 and TRBJ2-3; 10 nucleotides align to TRBD2. V trimming: 2 bases; J trimming: 5 bases; junction bases outside the gene matches: 4. CDR1 and CDR2 from the germline V gene are LGHNT and FRNRAP. The CDR3 totals 15 residues.

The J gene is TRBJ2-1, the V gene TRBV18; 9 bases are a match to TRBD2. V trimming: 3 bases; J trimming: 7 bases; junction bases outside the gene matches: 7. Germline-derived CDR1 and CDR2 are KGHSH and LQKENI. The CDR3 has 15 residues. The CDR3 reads CASSPVAGVRNEQFF. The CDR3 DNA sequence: TGTGCCAGCTCACCTGTAGCGGGAGTACGGAATGAGCAGTTCTTC.